These 28 T cell receptor beta chains originate from one sample sequenced in a study of T cell clonality in common variable immunodeficiency. Produced via immunoSEQ multiplex PCR; TCRdb's table is partial and in-frame only. The table records roughly 29,000 clones without singletons, the ten largest covering about 12%. Input material: peripheral blood mononuclear cells. Receptors were obtained from a person aged 18 to 70 in good health.

In this sample, this clone turned up many times. Sequencing ends 3 residues short of the CDR3 end; the germline J gene provides the rest. The rearrangement uses TRBV6-4 and TRBJ2-2; TRBD1 might be the D (6 bases). V was clipped by 6 bases and J by 4 bases, with 6 bases between them. Per germline, CDR1 MRHNA and CDR2 SNTAGT. The CDR3 spans 12 residues. The CDR3 loop is CASRGGTGELFF. The part of the CDR3 DNA that was read is TGTGCCAGCAGAGGGGGCACCGGGGAG.

This clone was seen many times. From the germline J gene comes the end of the CDR3, since the read stops 3 residues before it. V gene TRBV7-3 combines with J gene TRBJ2-4; possible D gene TRBD1, 5 bases. V was trimmed by 3 bases and J by 3 bases, leaving 12 bases between them. The CDR3 contains 15 residues. In germline, CDR1 is SGHTA, CDR2 FQGTGA. The CDR3 reads CASSFKGQGKNIQYF. Incomplete CDR3 DNA: TGTGCCAGCAGCTTCAAAGGGCAGGGCAAAAACATT. The variable domain in full, with the rest retrieved from reference TRBV7-3 and TRBJ2-4, is GAGVSQTPSNKVTEKGKYVELRCDPISGHTALYWYRQSLGQGPEFLIYFQGTGAADDSGLPNDRFFAVRPEGSVSTLKIQRTERGDSAVYLCASSFKGQGKNIQYFGAGTRLSVL.

This clone was detected many times. Read coverage stops 3 residues before the CDR3 terminus; the germline J gene supplies the remainder. The V and J genes are TRBV11-2 and TRBJ2-5, with TRBD1 matching over 7 bases. The V gene end was trimmed by 0 bases and the J gene end by 2 bases; junction bases not matched to a gene: 3. CDR1 and CDR2 from the germline V gene are SGHAT and FQNNGV. The CDR3 totals 15 residues. The chain's CDR3 is CASSLDGTDQETQYF. CDR3 bases read: TGTGCCAGCAGCTTAGATGGGACAGATCAAGAGACC. Variable domain in full (rest from reference TRBV11-2 and TRBJ2-5): EAGVAQSPRYKIIEKRQSVAFWCNPISGHATLYWYQQILGQGPKLLIQFQNNGVVDDSQLPKDRFSAERLKGVDSTLKIQPAKLEDSAVYLCASSLDGTDQETQYFGPGTRLLVL.

This clone was seen repeatedly, ten times or more. The read comes to an end 3 residues before the CDR3 does, leaving the germline J gene to fill in the end. The chain joins TRBV5-4 to TRBJ1-3; D call uncertain. The CDR3 spans 13 residues. The germline V gene encodes CDR1 SGHNT and CDR2 YYREEE (reference sequence). V lost 5 bases to trimming and J lost 4 bases, with 10 bases between them. The covered CDR3 bases are TGTGCCAGCAGGCGGCTGGCAGGAAACACC. Protein: CASRRLAGNT. The complete CDR3 reads CASRRLAGNTIYF.

This clone was seen many times. The CDR3 end lies 3 residues beyond the end of the read and is filled in from the germline J gene. This chain connects TRBV20-1 to TRBJ2-3; possible D gene TRBD2, 6 bases. This CDR3 spans 13 amino acids. Germline loops: CDR1 DFQATT, CDR2 SNEGSKA (reference sequence). The part of the CDR3 DNA that was read is TGCAGGGTGGTGGGGGGTATGGCAGATACG. Translation: CRVVGGMADT. The full CDR3 is CRVVGGMADTQYF.

Points on this clone: The read terminates 3 residues ahead of where the CDR3 ends, so the germline J gene completes it. The chain employs TRBV7-8 and TRBJ1-1, with D uncertain. The germline V gene has CDR1 SGHVS and CDR2 FQNEAQ. The CDR3 runs 14 residues. Trimming removed 5 bases from V and 3 bases from J, with 13 bases in between. The part of the CDR3 DNA that was read is TGTGCCAGCAGCCGGCGGACTGGGGACACTGAA. Translation gives CASSRRTGDTE. The full CDR3 is CASSRRTGDTEAFF.

In its sample, this clone was seen many times. The CDR3 protein is CAIRGDTSSYEQYF. CDR3 DNA, as far as it was read: TGTGCCATCAGGGGCGACACAAGCTCCTACGAG. The V gene is TRBV10-3, the J gene TRBJ2-7; the D is unclear. The read finishes 3 residues shy of the CDR3 end, and the germline J gene is used to complete it. CDR1 is ENHRY and CDR2 is SYGVKD in the germline V gene. This CDR3 spans 14 amino acids. Trimming left V 6 bases short and J 0 bases short, with 12 bases between.

This clone was counted at least ten times. The read terminates 3 residues before the CDR3 end, so the remaining end is supplied by the germline J gene. V gene TRBV20-1 combines with J gene TRBJ2-5; TRBD2 matches at 7 bases. V lost 0 bases and J lost 5; bases outside the gene matches: 6. The CDR3 is 14 residues long. Germline assignment: CDR1 DFQATT and CDR2 SNEGSKA (reference sequence). CDR3 sequence: CSAREGGGGETQYF. The covered CDR3 bases are TGCAGTGCTAGAGAGGGCGGGGGAGGGGAGACC.

This clone was recorded many times. The read comes to an end 3 residues before the CDR3 does, leaving the germline J gene to fill in the end. This chain links TRBV29-1 with TRBJ1-4; D is uncertain. Trimming cost V 1 base and J 4 bases, with 7 bases left between them. This CDR3 region has 13 residues. Looked up from germline, CDR1 is SQVTM and CDR2 is ANQGSEA. CDR3 sequence reads: CSVEGQNNEKLFF. The CDR3 bases that were read are TGCAGCGTTGAAGGGCAGAATAATGAAAAA.

This clone was seen a few times. The observed sequence ends 3 residues before the CDR3 terminus, with the missing tail filled in from the germline J gene. This chain connects TRBV2 to TRBJ1-2, with no clear D. The CDR3 is 12 residues long. Germline CDR1 reads SNHLY; CDR2 reads FYNNEI. This chain's CDR3 is CASSTYIGGYTF. CDR3 DNA (partial): TGTGCCAGCAGTACGTATATAGGGGGC.

A note on this clone: The read is 3 residues too short to cover the CDR3 end, so that end is filled in from the germline J gene. V gene TRBV5-1 combines with J gene TRBJ2-5; 10 bases match TRBD2. Germline V gives CDR1 SGHRS, CDR2 YFSETQ. Trimming took 2 bases from V and 4 from J; bases not matched to a gene: 8. This CDR3 is 16 amino acids long. The CDR3 bases that were read are TGCGCCAGCAGCTTTCTAGCGGGGGTTGGTTTAGAGACC. Translated, it gives CASSFLAGVGLET. The whole CDR3 region reads CASSFLAGVGLETQYF.

This clone was counted at least ten times. The missing CDR3 end, 3 residues past where the read stops, is filled in from the germline J gene. This chain uses TRBV20-1 with TRBJ2-3; 11 nucleotides match TRBD2. Germline V gives CDR1 DFQATT, CDR2 SNEGSKA (reference sequence). The CDR3 is 16 residues long. V was pared by 6 bases and J by 2 bases, with 10 bases of the junction left unmatched. The CDR3 bases that were read are TGCAGTGCCCCACGAAGACTAGCGGGATTCACAGATACG. Its protein is CSAPRRLAGFTDT. The complete CDR3 protein is CSAPRRLAGFTDTQYF.

This clone was found many times. The chain's CDR3 is CASSPNVYSLEQYF. CDR3 DNA (partial): TGTGCCAGCTCACCCAACGTCTACTCTCTCGAG. The V and J genes are TRBV18 and TRBJ2-7; D gene uncertain. The read ends 3 residues shy of where the CDR3 ends; the end is completed using the germline J gene. The CDR3 contains 14 residues. CDR1 and CDR2 (germline): KGHSH, LQKENI. The germline V and J ends were trimmed by 3 bases and 6 bases, with 15 bases remaining between them.

This clone came up many times. The observed sequence ends 3 residues before the CDR3 terminus, with the missing tail filled in from the germline J gene. The rearrangement links TRBV7-2 to TRBJ1-4, with D possibly matching TRBD1 (6 bases). CDR1 and CDR2 from the germline V gene are SGHTA and FQGNSA. Trimming took off 5 bases at V and 8 bases at J, with 18 bases between the two ends. The length of the CDR3 is 15 residues. CDR3 sequence reads: CASSPDRGGREKLFF. The sequenced CDR3 bases are TGTGCCAGCAGCCCCGATAGGGGGGGTCGGGAAAAA.

This clone was seen many times. The read finishes 3 residues shy of the CDR3 end, and the germline J gene is used to complete it. The genes are TRBV5-1 and TRBJ1-5; possibly TRBD1 for D (5 bases). Trimming left V 0 bases short and J 6 bases short, with 10 bases between. Germline V gene sequence: CDR1 SGHRS, CDR2 YFSETQ. This CDR3 contains 14 residues. CDR3 bases read: TGCGCCAGCAGCTTGGTCGGGGGTCGTCAGCCC. Translated: CASSLVGGRQP. The complete CDR3 sequence is CASSLVGGRQPQHF.

Note on this clone: From the germline J gene comes the end of the CDR3, since the read stops 3 residues before it. The chain employs TRBV27 and TRBJ2-7; weak D call: TRBD2 (6 bases). Trimming shortened V by 0 bases and J by 4 bases, and 16 bases separated the two germline ends. Looked up from germline, CDR1 is MNHEY and CDR2 is SMNVEV (reference sequence). The CDR3 sequence is 16 residues long. The covered CDR3 bases are TGTGCCAGCAGTTTATCGATACAGGCCGGGGGTTACGAG. Translated, it gives CASSLSIQAGGYE. The complete CDR3 protein is CASSLSIQAGGYEQYF.

Turning to this clone: The CDR3 is cut off 3 residues early in the read; its end comes from the germline J gene. The rearrangement joins TRBV19 to TRBJ1-2; D might be TRBD1 (5 bases). This CDR3 spans 15 amino acids. CDR1 and CDR2 from the germline V gene are LNHDA and SQIVND (reference sequence). The V gene lost 8 bases and the J gene lost 0 bases, with 16 bases spanning the gap. The CDR3 sequence: CASCGRESSNYGYTF. The CDR3 bases that were read are TGTGCCAGTTGTGGCAGGGAGTCGTCTAACTATGGC.

Notes on this clone: The read halts 3 residues ahead of the CDR3 end, with the missing end drawn from the germline J gene. This rearrangement joins TRBV18 to TRBJ1-4; D is unresolved. CDR3 length: 16 amino acids. The V gene's germline CDR1 is KGHSH and CDR2 LQKENI. V dropped 5 bases and J dropped 6 bases, with 19 bases sitting between them. CDR3 residues: CASSTPPGLRDEKLFF. Partial CDR3 DNA: TGTGCCAGCTCAACCCCTCCTGGGCTGAGAGATGAAAAA.

This clone came up many times. The read is 3 residues too short to cover the CDR3 end, so that end is filled in from the germline J gene. V gene TRBV6-2 or TRBV6-3 combines with J gene TRBJ2-5, with 9 positions matching TRBD2. This CDR3 region has 16 residues. Germline CDR1 MNHEY, CDR2 SVGEGT. The V and J ends lost 6 bases and 4 bases, in that order; junction bases with no gene match: 12. The part of the CDR3 DNA that was read is TGTGCCAGCAGCCCCCCCAGCGGGGGGTTTCGAGAGACC. Protein product: CASSPPSGGFRET. The full-length CDR3 reads as CASSPPSGGFRETQYF.

This clone was counted at least ten times. The read comes to an end 3 residues before the CDR3 does, leaving the germline J gene to fill in the end. This sequence joins TRBV20-1 and TRBJ2-1; maybe TRBD1 (5 bases). V lost 2 bases, J lost 5 bases, and 10 bases lay in between. Germline CDR1 DFQATT, CDR2 SNEGSKA (reference sequence). The CDR3 runs to 13 residues. The CDR3 bases that were read are TGCAGTGCTAGATCCAGGGAAAACAATGAG. Translated: CSARSRENNE. The CDR3 reads in full as CSARSRENNEQFF.

As concerns this clone: The sequenced fragment ends 3 residues before the CDR3 boundary, so the rest is inferred from the germline J gene. The chain carries TRBV19 and TRBJ2-1; 8 bases fit TRBD1. This CDR3 is built from 14 residues. The germline V gene encodes CDR1 LNHDA and CDR2 SQIVND (reference sequence). The V and J ends lost 3 bases and 9 bases, in that order; junction bases with no gene match: 7. The DNA read from the CDR3 is TGTGCCAGTAGTATCCGGCCTGGGACAGGTGAG. Protein: CASSIRPGTGE. The CDR3, in full, reads CASSIRPGTGEQFF.

In its sample, this clone was seen many times. The missing CDR3 end, 3 residues past where the read stops, is filled in from the germline J gene. This chain links TRBV5-1 with TRBJ2-3; 7 bases fit TRBD2. The length of the CDR3 is 16 residues. Looked up from germline, CDR1 is SGHRS and CDR2 is YFSETQ. After removal of 3 bases from V and 1 base from J, the junction contained 8 bases not matched to a gene. The CDR3 bases that were read are TGCGCCAGCAGCTCCGGACTAGTTAGTGGCACAGATACG. Encoded protein: CASSSGLVSGTDT. The complete CDR3 sequence is CASSSGLVSGTDTQYF.

This clone has a count of ten or more. The CDR3 is cut off 3 residues early in the read; its end comes from the germline J gene. The V gene is TRBV5-6, the J gene TRBJ2-2; D may be TRBD2 (5 bases). CDR1 is SGHDT and CDR2 is YYEEEE in the germline V gene. The CDR3 runs to 14 residues. The ends were cut back, 0 bases at V and 7 bases at J, with 10 bases in the middle. This CDR3 is CASSLGGSLGELFF. Incomplete CDR3 DNA: TGTGCCAGCAGCTTGGGAGGGTCCCTCGGGGAG.

This clone was seen at least ten times. The read halts 3 residues ahead of the CDR3 end, with the missing end drawn from the germline J gene. The rearrangement links TRBV20-1 to TRBJ2-3; the D gene is possibly TRBD2 (6 bases). The CDR3 is 14 amino acids. Between the trimmed V and J ends, which lost 3 bases and 1 base, there was a span of 11 bases. Germline CDR1 is DFQATT and CDR2 is SNEGSKA (reference sequence). CDR3 loop: CSASLGGRTDTQYF. CDR3 DNA (partial): TGCAGTGCTAGTTTGGGGGGACGCACAGATACG.

Details on this clone: The missing CDR3 end, 3 residues past where the read stops, is filled in from the germline J gene. The chain joins TRBV7-2 to TRBJ1-6; maybe TRBD1 (5 bases). There are 11 residues in the CDR3. Germline lookup yields CDR1 SGHTA and CDR2 FQGNSA. The CDR3 spells CASSERQSLHF. The covered CDR3 bases are TGTGCCAGCAGCGAAAGACAGTCC.

The sample holds many counts of this clone. Read sequence stops 3 residues before the CDR3 end, and the germline J gene provides the missing end. The J gene is TRBJ1-1, the V gene TRBV19; 9 positions agree with TRBD1. V lost 6 bases, J lost 4 bases, and 6 bases stayed unmatched. This CDR3 comprises 14 residues. The germline V gene has CDR1 LNHDA and CDR2 SQIVND (reference sequence). The CDR3 here is CASSPGDRATEAFF. The covered CDR3 bases are TGTGCCAGTAGCCCCGGGGACAGGGCCACTGAA.

This clone came up many times. Sequencing ends 3 residues short of the CDR3 end; the germline J gene provides the rest. The V gene is TRBV7-9, the J gene TRBJ2-1; D gene ambiguous. Trimming shortened V by 4 bases and J by 8 bases, and 15 bases separated the two germline ends. Germline V gene lookup returns CDR1 SEHNR and CDR2 FQNEAQ (reference sequence). This CDR3 region has 14 residues. The DNA read from the CDR3 is TGTGCCAGCAGCTCCTTTCGGGTCGGCGATGAG. It yields the protein CASSSFRVGDE. The full CDR3 reads CASSSFRVGDEQFF.

As to this clone: A read error may be the cause here, since a much bigger clone is one base away. Sequencing ends 3 residues short of the CDR3 end; the germline J gene provides the rest. The same CDR3 also results from other DNA sequences found in this sample. The rearrangement links TRBV2 to TRBJ1-3; TRBD1 might be the D (5 bases). Per the germline V gene, CDR1 is SNHLY and CDR2 is FYNNEI. CDR3 length: 13 residues. CDR3 DNA (partial): TGTGCCAGCAGTGGGGGCGTTGGAAACACG. Translating gives CASSGGVGNT. The whole CDR3 sequence is CASSGGVGNTIYF. Full variable domain (missing parts from reference TRBV2 and TRBJ1-3): EPEVTQTPSHQVTQMGQEVILRCVPISNHLYFYWYRQILGQKVEFLVSFYNNEISEKSEIFDDQFSVERPDGSNFTLKIRSTKLEDSAMYFCASSGGVGNTIYFGEGSWLTVV.